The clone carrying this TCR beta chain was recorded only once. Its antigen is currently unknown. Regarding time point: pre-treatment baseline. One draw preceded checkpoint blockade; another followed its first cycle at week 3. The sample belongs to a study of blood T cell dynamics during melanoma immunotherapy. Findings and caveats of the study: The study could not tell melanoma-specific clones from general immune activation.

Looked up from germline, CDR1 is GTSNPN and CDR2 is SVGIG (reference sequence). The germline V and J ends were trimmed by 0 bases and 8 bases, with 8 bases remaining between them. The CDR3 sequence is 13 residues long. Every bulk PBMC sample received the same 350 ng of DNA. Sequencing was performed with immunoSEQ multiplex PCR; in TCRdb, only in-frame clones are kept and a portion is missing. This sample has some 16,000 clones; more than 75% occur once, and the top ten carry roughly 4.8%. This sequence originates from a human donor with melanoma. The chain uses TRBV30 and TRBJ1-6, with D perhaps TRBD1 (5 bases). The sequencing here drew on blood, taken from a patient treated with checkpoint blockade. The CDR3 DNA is TGTGCCTGGAGTGTCAGGGCTTATTCACCCCTCCACTTT. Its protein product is CAWSVRAYSPLHF.